Following are 2 T cell receptor beta chains from one sample sequenced in a study of vaccination and CD4 T cells after COVID-19. These TCRs' antigens remain unknown. Cultured CD4+ T-cell DNA underwent Oncomine TCR Beta short-read sequencing. TCRdb redid the calling of the PCR reads with MiXCR, one entry per CDR3 protein. The data show over 3,500 distinct CDR3 sequences, less than 20% seen once. Sample treatment: approximately 10-day PBMC culture with coronavirus spike peptide pools or control peptides (ViraFEST assay). The sequenced sample consisted of CD4+ T cells from blood, cultured in vitro. These receptor sequences come from a human donor who had recovered from COVID-19.

The chain combines TRBV12-3 or TRBV12-4 with TRBJ1-2; D is undetermined. The CDR3 covers 13 residues. Between the trimmed V and J ends, which lost 3 bases and 6 bases, there was a span of 11 bases. The CDR3 bases are TGTGCCAGCAGTTTTGAGGGTAAGGATGGCTACACCTTC. Protein: CASSFEGKDGYTF.

Comment on this clonotype: This could be a read error, since a much larger clone is one nucleotide away. This chain joins TRBV5-1 and TRBJ1-6; TRBD1 aligns across 8 bases. CDR1 is SGHRS, CDR2 YFSETQ, per germline. This CDR3 comprises 15 residues. DNA of the CDR3: TGCGCCAGCAGCCTAGGGGACAGGAACAATTCACCCCTCTACTTT. Translation: CASSLGDRNNSPLYF.